These 20 T cell receptor beta chains originate from one sample sequenced in a study of T cells in Graves' hyperthyroidism and ophthalmopathy (dated by TCRdb to between 2017 and 2020). Library preparation was by multiplex PCR. The listed sequencing device is Illumina HiSeq 2000. Amplification of TCR beta CDR3 regions was carried out from RNA transcripts. The first round of RT-PCR for the TCR CDR3 was performed with the HTBI primer set and the Qiagen OneStep RT-PCR kit. TCRdb reprocessing: public reads trimmed at Q25 with fastp, clones called with MiXCR, in-frame beta chains kept. Each CDR3 protein appears once, grouped with its most common genes and DNA. The sample records more than 500,000 distinct CDR3 sequences, about 15% of which are singletons. The ten top clones hold approximately 30% of the sample. The sequenced sample was blood. The receptors originated from a woman aged 25 to 45 with Graves' ophthalmopathy.

This clonotype was seen at least ten times. This rearrangement joins TRBV24-1 to TRBJ2-3, with D tentatively TRBD2 (5 bases). V lost 7 bases, J lost 0 bases, and 10 bases lay in between. The CDR3 runs 14 residues. Germline lookup yields CDR1 KGHDR and CDR2 SFDVKD. CDR3: CATSPGSSTDTQYF. DNA for the CDR3: TGTGCCACCAGCCCGGGGTCTAGCACAGATACGCAGTATTTT.

The sample holds a few counts of this clonotype. This chain joins TRBV27 and TRBJ1-1; a weak D match, TRBD1 (5 bases). V lost 1 base and J lost 2, with 8 bases in between. From germline, CDR1 is MNHEY and CDR2 SMNVEV (reference sequence). The CDR3 is 14 amino acids. The CDR3 spells CASSLFDSNTEAFF. DNA of the CDR3: TGTGCCAGCAGTTTATTTGACAGCAACACTGAAGCTTTCTTT.

This clonotype showed up just a few times. V is TRBV27 and J is TRBJ2-7, with D unclear. V was pared by 3 bases and J by 2 bases, with 8 bases between. This CDR3 contains 13 residues. Germline V gene sequence: CDR1 MNHEY, CDR2 SMNVEV (reference sequence). The CDR3 coding sequence is TGTGCCAGCAGTTTGTCCAAAACCTACGAGCAGTACTTC. Translating gives CASSLSKTYEQYF.

V usage is TRBV29-1 and J usage is TRBJ2-7; 12 bases are a match to TRBD2. Germline trimming cut 4 bases from V and 5 bases from J; bases unmatched to any gene: 12. This CDR3 is 16 amino acids long. Per germline, CDR1 SQVTM and CDR2 ANQGSEA. This chain's CDR3 is CSVVSSGRAATNEQYF. CDR3 nucleotide sequence: TGCAGCGTTGTATCTAGCGGGAGGGCCGCCACCAACGAGCAGTACTTC.

This clonotype was observed many times. The V call is TRBV18, the J call TRBJ2-3; D is unclear. The germline V gene encodes CDR1 KGHSH and CDR2 LQKENI. This CDR3 is 13 amino acids long. Trimming took 2 bases from V and 4 from J, leaving 7 bases between them. CDR3 protein: CASSPAPADTQYF. DNA for the CDR3: TGTGCCAGCTCACCAGCCCCTGCAGATACGCAGTATTTT.

The gene calls are TRBV28 and TRBJ2-3; either TRBD1 or TRBD2 may fit D (6 bases each). Between the trimmed V and J ends, which lost 8 bases and 2 bases, there was a span of 11 bases. The CDR3 loop spans 13 amino acids. In germline, CDR1 is MDHEN, CDR2 SYDVKM. The CDR3 region is CASGGLPTDTQYF. The DNA for the CDR3 is TGTGCCAGCGGGGGGCTACCCACAGATACGCAGTATTTT.

The chain joins TRBV4-3 to TRBJ2-3; 14 nucleotides align to TRBD2. The CDR3 length is 18 residues. The V and J ends lost 0 bases and 4 bases, in that order; junction bases with no gene match: 6. CDR1 LGHNA and CDR2 YSLEER come from the germline V gene. CDR3 residues: CASSQDGPTSGRADTQYF. In DNA, the CDR3 is TGCGCCAGCAGCCAAGATGGCCCGACTAGCGGGAGGGCAGATACGCAGTATTTT.

This clonotype was counted a few times. The rearrangement links TRBV6-1 to TRBJ2-3; D is uncertain. CDR3 size: 14 residues. V gave up 6 bases and J gave up 4 bases, with 14 bases separating them. CDR1 is MNHNS and CDR2 is SASEGT in the germline V gene. The CDR3: CASSDDGSSDTQYF. CDR3 coding DNA: TGTGCCAGCAGCGATGACGGAAGCTCAGATACGCAGTATTTT.

This clonotype was observed at least ten times. The rearrangement links TRBV20-1 to TRBJ2-7; possible D gene TRBD1, 5 bases. CDR3 length: 15 residues. Germline V gene lookup returns CDR1 DFQATT and CDR2 SNEGSKA (reference sequence). Trimming took 6 bases from V and 0 from J, leaving 18 bases between them. The CDR3 DNA is TGCAGTGCGATCCATTCAGGGTCCATCTCCTACGAGCAGTACTTC. Protein sequence: CSAIHSGSISYEQYF.

This clonotype was observed at least ten times. Written as DNA, the CDR3 is TGTGCCAGCAGGGAGCGGGAGGTCGCAGATACGCAGTATTTT. Translation gives CASREREVADTQYF. The chain carries TRBV2 and TRBJ2-3; TRBD2 agrees at 9 bases. This CDR3 contains 14 residues. The germline gives CDR1 SNHLY, CDR2 FYNNEI. With 6 bases clipped from V and 4 bases from J, the junction kept 5 bases outside the gene matches.

The sample holds a few counts of this clonotype. Given a much more abundant clone one base away, this may be a read error. V usage is TRBV27 and J usage is TRBJ2-1, with 14 bases fitting TRBD2. CDR1 is MNHEY and CDR2 is SMNVEV in the germline V gene (reference sequence). Germline trimming cut 7 bases from V and 7 bases from J; bases unmatched to any gene: 3. The CDR3 sequence is 14 residues long. CDR3 loop: CASTGTSGGNEQFF. The CDR3 nucleotides are TGTGCCAGCACCGGGACTAGCGGGGGTAATGAGCAGTTCTTC.

The chain combines TRBV20-1 with TRBJ2-3; D gene ambiguous. The length of the CDR3 is 10 residues. Germline CDR1 reads DFQATT; CDR2 reads SNEGSKA (reference sequence). The CDR3 DNA reads as TGCAGCGGCCTCACAGATACGCAGTATTTT. Translation: CSGLTDTQYF.

The DNA for the CDR3 is TGTGCCATCAGGAGGACTAGCGGGAGGCTCAGCTCCTACAATGAGCAGTTCTTC. This gives the protein CAIRRTSGRLSSYNEQFF. This chain links TRBV10-3 with TRBJ2-1; 14 positions agree with TRBD2. This CDR3 comprises 18 residues. V lost 6 bases to trimming and J lost 0 bases; unmatched junction nucleotides: 7. In germline, CDR1 is ENHRY, CDR2 SYGVKD.

This clonotype was observed a handful of times. This may be a read error, as it is one base from a much larger clone. The genes are TRBV7-2 and TRBJ2-5; 7 nucleotides line up with TRBD2. Germline CDR1 reads SGHTA; CDR2 reads FQGNSA. This CDR3 has 17 residues. CDR3 sequence: CASSFLSGATIQEIQYF. In DNA, the CDR3 is TGTGCCAGCAGCTTTTTAAGCGGGGCAACTATACAAGAGATCCAGTACTTC.

Details on this clonotype: With a much larger clone just one base away, this may be a read error. The chain has TRBV15 and TRBJ1-1; D not resolved. This CDR3 is built from 15 residues. Germline values: CDR1 LNHNV, CDR2 YYDKDF (reference sequence). CDR3 sequence reads: CATSRASEANTEALF. Here the CDR3 DNA reads TGTGCCACCAGCAGAGCGAGTGAAGCTAACACTGAAGCTCTCTTT. Based on the CDR3 plus reference TRBV15 and TRBJ1-1, the full variable domain is DAMVIQNPRYQVTQFGKPVTLSCSQTLNHNVMYWYQQKSSQAPKLLFHYYDKDFNNEADTPDNFQSRRPNTSFCFLDIRSPGLGDTAMYLCATSRASEANTEALFGQGTRLTVV.

This clonotype was counted at least ten times. V and J are TRBV7-2 and TRBJ2-5; D is perhaps TRBD2 (6 bases). The CDR3 loop spans 15 amino acids. V lost 1 base and J 3 bases, leaving 12 bases between the germline ends. The germline V gene has CDR1 SGHTA and CDR2 FQGNSA. CDR3 in amino acids: CASSLGAGGEETQYF. In DNA form, the CDR3 reads TGTGCCAGCAGCTTAGGGGCAGGCGGGGAAGAGACCCAGTACTTC.

This clonotype was recorded at least ten times. V is TRBV7-9 and J is TRBJ2-5, with D possibly being TRBD1 or TRBD2 (5 bases each). V lost 4 bases and J lost 5, with 20 bases in between. The CDR3 has 16 residues. Germline lookup yields CDR1 SEHNR and CDR2 FQNEAQ (reference sequence). The CDR3 loop reads CASSSLSGTPQETQYF. The CDR3, as DNA: TGTGCCAGCAGCTCCCTATCCGGGACCCCTCAGGAGACCCAGTACTTC.

This clonotype was counted at least ten times. The V and J genes are TRBV28 and TRBJ2-7; 13 bases map to TRBD2. Unmatched junction bases numbered 9, after V lost 10 bases and J lost 3 bases. This CDR3 is 15 amino acids long. Germline assignment: CDR1 MDHEN and CDR2 SYDVKM. The CDR3 reads CATQGTSGIFYEQYF. The CDR3 nucleotides read TGTGCCACCCAAGGGACTAGCGGGATCTTCTACGAGCAGTACTTC.

Remarks on this clonotype: This may arise from a read error, as a much more abundant clone is one base away. The V call is TRBV28, the J call TRBJ1-2; D not resolved. Germline lookup yields CDR1 MDHEN and CDR2 SYDVKM. The CDR3 length is 16 residues. V lost 10 bases to trimming and J lost 8 bases, with 29 bases between them. For the CDR3, the DNA is TGTGCCAACAGCCCCGGTGTGGCGATGGAAGAGTGGGGCTACACCTTC. Translated: CANSPGVAMEEWGYTF.

The chain joins TRBV14 to TRBJ1-1, with 7 bases identical to TRBD1. This CDR3 has 16 amino acids. V shed 1 base and J 2 bases; nucleotides not matched to a gene: 7. The V gene's germline CDR1 is SGHDN and CDR2 FVKESK. Written as DNA, the CDR3 is TGTGCCAGCAGCCAAGCGGGGACAGAATTAAACACTGAAGCTTTCTTT. This sequence encodes CASSQAGTELNTEAFF.